This is a list of T cell receptor beta chains from one sample in a study of T cell responses to AZD1222 COVID-19 vaccine. Libraries were prepared by immunoSEQ multiplex PCR; TCRdb keeps only in-frame clonotypes and omits some of them. The table has fewer than 120,000 clones, over 75% seen once. The sequenced sample was peripheral blood, obtained on day 0 of AZD1222 vaccination. All receptors come from an adult in good health. Both conserved end residues are part of each CDR3. Each record gives: clone size, D gene, J gene, V gene, CDR3 length, CDR3 DNA, CDR3 protein. The D gene is left open where the match is weak. Not every row has a clone size; where given, it reads once, few, many or a size class.

abundance: -
d_gene: TRBD2
j_gene: TRBJ2-5
v_gene: TRBV18
len: 16
CDR3nt: TGTGCCAGCTCGCTATGGGGCGGGAGCGGCCGAGAGACCCAGTACTTC
CDR3aa: CASSLWGGSGRETQYF

abundance: -
d_gene: TRBD1
j_gene: TRBJ2-5
v_gene: TRBV24-1
len: 15
CDR3nt: TGTGCCACCAGTGATCCGGGACAGGGACCGGAGACCCAGTACTTC
CDR3aa: CATSDPGQGPETQYF

abundance: -
d_gene: -
j_gene: TRBJ1-3
v_gene: TRBV27
len: 15
CDR3nt: TGTGCCAGCAGTTTAGATGGAGGCTCTGGAAACACCATATATTTT
CDR3aa: CASSLDGGSGNTIYF

abundance: -
d_gene: -
j_gene: TRBJ2-1
v_gene: TRBV19
len: 14
CDR3nt: TGTGCCAGTAGTACCCGGGCCTCCTACAATGAGCAGTTCTTC
CDR3aa: CASSTRASYNEQFF

abundance: -
d_gene: -
j_gene: TRBJ2-3
v_gene: TRBV2
len: 14
CDR3nt: TGTGCCAGCAGGGAGACTACTAGCACAGATACGCAGTATTTT
CDR3aa: CASRETTSTDTQYF

abundance: -
d_gene: -
j_gene: TRBJ2-2
v_gene: TRBV25-1
len: 18
CDR3nt: TGTGCCAGCAGTGAATCCTTAGGAGGGGGGGCCAACACCGGGGAGCTGTTTTTT
CDR3aa: CASSESLGGGANTGELFF

abundance: -
d_gene: -
j_gene: TRBJ1-6
v_gene: TRBV6-5
len: 14
CDR3nt: TGTGCCAGCAGAGTTCACGCAGGGGAATCACCCCTCCACTTT
CDR3aa: CASRVHAGESPLHF

abundance: -
d_gene: TRBD2
j_gene: TRBJ2-3
v_gene: TRBV7-2
len: 19
CDR3nt: TGTGCCAGCACCGGACTAGCGGGGGGGCTTGCTCAGTTTTACGATACGCAGTATTTT
CDR3aa: CASTGLAGGLAQFYDTQYF

abundance: -
d_gene: -
j_gene: TRBJ2-3
v_gene: TRBV5-6
len: 16
CDR3nt: TGTGCCAGCACCCCTGTGGGAATAGTGGGCACAGATACGCAGTATTTT
CDR3aa: CASTPVGIVGTDTQYF

abundance: few
d_gene: -
j_gene: TRBJ1-2
v_gene: TRBV7-2
len: 14
CDR3nt: TGTGCCAGCAGCTTAGCCGGACAGAACTATGGCTACACCTTC
CDR3aa: CASSLAGQNYGYTF

abundance: -
d_gene: TRBD1
j_gene: TRBJ1-5
v_gene: TRBV2
len: 13
CDR3nt: TGTGCCGTAGGGACAGGGGGGGATCAGCCCCAGCATTTT
CDR3aa: CAVGTGGDQPQHF

abundance: -
d_gene: TRBD1
j_gene: TRBJ1-2
v_gene: TRBV2
len: 13
CDR3nt: TGTGCCAGCAGACCCGACAGGGAATACGGCTACACCTTC
CDR3aa: CASRPDREYGYTF

abundance: -
d_gene: TRBD2
j_gene: TRBJ2-5
v_gene: TRBV15
len: 17
CDR3nt: TGTGCCACCAGCAGAGATAGAGGGCTAGCGGTCCAAGAGACCCAGTACTTC
CDR3aa: CATSRDRGLAVQETQYF

abundance: -
d_gene: -
j_gene: TRBJ1-2
v_gene: TRBV5-1
len: 14
CDR3nt: TGCGCCAGCAGCTTGGGGGTAGCTAACTATGGCTACACCTTC
CDR3aa: CASSLGVANYGYTF

abundance: -
d_gene: -
j_gene: TRBJ1-6
v_gene: TRBV6-2/TRBV6-3
len: 16
CDR3nt: TGTGCCAGCAGTTACCGCGGGACCTCGAGGGGTTCACCCCTCCACTTT
CDR3aa: CASSYRGTSRGSPLHF

abundance: -
d_gene: TRBD1
j_gene: TRBJ2-7
v_gene: TRBV3-1/TRBV3-2
len: 20
CDR3nt: TGTGCCAGCAGCCAAGAGGTTGCCCGGGACAGGGGAATGAAGAGGAACGAGCAGTACTTC
CDR3aa: CASSQEVARDRGMKRNEQYF

abundance: -
d_gene: TRBD2
j_gene: TRBJ2-1
v_gene: TRBV7-6
len: 18
CDR3nt: TGTGCCAGCAGCCCGGGACTAGCGGGGGGGCACGACGTGAATGAGCAGTTCTTC
CDR3aa: CASSPGLAGGHDVNEQFF

abundance: -
d_gene: TRBD1
j_gene: TRBJ1-5
v_gene: TRBV19
len: 16
CDR3nt: TGTGCCAGTGGCGGACAGGGTGTTTCTAGCAATCAGCCCCAGCATTTT
CDR3aa: CASGGQGVSSNQPQHF

abundance: -
d_gene: -
j_gene: TRBJ1-2
v_gene: TRBV30
len: 17
CDR3nt: TGTGCCTCCCGACGGGCTCGACGGTTAGATTCTAACTATGGCTACACCTTC
CDR3aa: CASRRARRLDSNYGYTF

abundance: -
d_gene: -
j_gene: TRBJ1-4
v_gene: TRBV7-2
len: 14
CDR3nt: TGTGCCAGCAGACCCGGTCCCACTAATGAAAAACTGTTTTTT
CDR3aa: CASRPGPTNEKLFF